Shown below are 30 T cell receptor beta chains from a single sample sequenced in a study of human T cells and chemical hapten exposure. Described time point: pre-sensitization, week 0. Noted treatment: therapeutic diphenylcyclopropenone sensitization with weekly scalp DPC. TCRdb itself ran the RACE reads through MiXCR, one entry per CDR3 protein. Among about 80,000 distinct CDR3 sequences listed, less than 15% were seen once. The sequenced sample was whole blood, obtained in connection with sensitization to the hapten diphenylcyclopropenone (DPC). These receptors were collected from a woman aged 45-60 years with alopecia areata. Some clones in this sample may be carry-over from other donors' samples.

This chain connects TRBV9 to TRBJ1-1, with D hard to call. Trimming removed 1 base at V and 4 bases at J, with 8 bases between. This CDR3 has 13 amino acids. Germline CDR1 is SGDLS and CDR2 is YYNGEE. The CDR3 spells CASSVSAGTEAFF. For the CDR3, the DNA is TGTGCCAGCAGCGTATCGGCAGGCACTGAAGCTTTCTTT. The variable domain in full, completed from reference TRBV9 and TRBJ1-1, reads DSGVTQTPKHLITATGQRVTLRCSPRSGDLSVYWYQQSLDQGLQFLIQYYNGEERAKGNILERFSAQQFPDLHSELNLSSLELGDSALYFCASSVSAGTEAFFGQGTRLTVV.

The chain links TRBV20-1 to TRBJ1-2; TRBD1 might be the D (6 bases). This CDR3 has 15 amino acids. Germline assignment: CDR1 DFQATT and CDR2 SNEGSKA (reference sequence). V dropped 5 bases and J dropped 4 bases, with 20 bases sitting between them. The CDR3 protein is CSADRMDSSFYGYTF. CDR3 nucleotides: TGCAGTGCTGACCGGATGGACAGTTCCTTCTATGGCTACACCTTC.

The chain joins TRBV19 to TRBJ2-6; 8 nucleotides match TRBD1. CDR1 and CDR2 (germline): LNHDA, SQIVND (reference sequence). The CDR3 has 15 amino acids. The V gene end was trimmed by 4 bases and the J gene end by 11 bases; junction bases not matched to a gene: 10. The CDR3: CASSKGTGSNHVLTF. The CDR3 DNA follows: TGTGCCAGTAGTAAAGGGACAGGATCAAATCACGTCCTGACTTTC.

The CDR3 reads CASSQPRQGGGYGYTF. Written as DNA, the CDR3 is TGTGCCAGCAGCCAACCCCGGCAGGGCGGCGGCTATGGCTACACCTTC. The gene calls are TRBV3-1 and TRBJ1-2, with D perhaps matching TRBD1 (5 bases). This CDR3 is built from 16 residues. V lost 2 bases and J lost 4, with 17 bases in between. Germline loops: CDR1 LGHDT, CDR2 YNNKEL (reference sequence).

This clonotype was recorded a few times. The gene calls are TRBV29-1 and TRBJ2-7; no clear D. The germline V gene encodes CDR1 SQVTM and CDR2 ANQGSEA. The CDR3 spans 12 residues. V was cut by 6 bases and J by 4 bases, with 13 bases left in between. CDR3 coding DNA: TGCAGCGTCCAGGTCACGAGGTACGAGCAGTACTTC. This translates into CSVQVTRYEQYF.

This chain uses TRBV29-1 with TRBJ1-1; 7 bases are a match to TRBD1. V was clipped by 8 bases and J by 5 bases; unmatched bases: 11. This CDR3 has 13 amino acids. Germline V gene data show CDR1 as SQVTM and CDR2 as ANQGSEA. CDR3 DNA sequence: TGCAGCTTCCGAACGACAGGGAGTACTGAAGCTTTCTTT. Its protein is CSFRTTGSTEAFF.

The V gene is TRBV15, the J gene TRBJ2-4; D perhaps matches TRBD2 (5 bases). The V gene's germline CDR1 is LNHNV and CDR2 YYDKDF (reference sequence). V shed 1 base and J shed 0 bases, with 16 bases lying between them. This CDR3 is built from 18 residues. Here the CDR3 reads CATSRARTQVLAKNIQYF. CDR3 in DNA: TGTGCCACCAGCAGAGCGCGGACTCAGGTACTAGCCAAAAACATTCAGTACTTC.

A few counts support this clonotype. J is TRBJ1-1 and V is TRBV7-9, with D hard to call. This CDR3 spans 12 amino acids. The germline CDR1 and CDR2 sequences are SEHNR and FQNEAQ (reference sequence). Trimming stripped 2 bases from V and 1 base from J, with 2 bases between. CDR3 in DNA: TGTGCCAGCAGCTTACAGAACACTGAAGCTTTCTTT. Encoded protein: CASSLQNTEAFF.

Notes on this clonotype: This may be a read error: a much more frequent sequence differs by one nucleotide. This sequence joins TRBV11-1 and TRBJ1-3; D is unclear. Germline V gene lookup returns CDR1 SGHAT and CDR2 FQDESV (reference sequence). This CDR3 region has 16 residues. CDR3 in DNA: TGTGTCAGCAGCTTAGGAGGACCGAACTCTGGAAACACCATATATTTT. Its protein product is CVSSLGGPNSGNTIYF.

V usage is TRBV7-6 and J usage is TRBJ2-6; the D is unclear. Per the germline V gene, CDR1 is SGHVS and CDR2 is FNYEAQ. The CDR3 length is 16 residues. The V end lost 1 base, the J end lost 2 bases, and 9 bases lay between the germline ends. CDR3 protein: CASSLVKGTGANVLTF. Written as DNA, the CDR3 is TGTGCCAGCAGCTTAGTTAAAGGGACTGGGGCCAACGTCCTGACTTTC.

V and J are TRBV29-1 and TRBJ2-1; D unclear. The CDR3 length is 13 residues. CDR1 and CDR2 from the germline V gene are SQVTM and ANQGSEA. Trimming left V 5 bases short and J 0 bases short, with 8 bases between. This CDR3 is CSVRQPSYNEQFF. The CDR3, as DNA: TGCAGCGTTCGGCAGCCCTCCTACAATGAGCAGTTCTTC.

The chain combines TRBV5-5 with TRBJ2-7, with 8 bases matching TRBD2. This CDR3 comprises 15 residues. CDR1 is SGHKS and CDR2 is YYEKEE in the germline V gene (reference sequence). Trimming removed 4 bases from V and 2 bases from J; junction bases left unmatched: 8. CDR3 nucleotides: TGTGCCAGCAGCGTGACTAGCGAGACAACCTACGAGCAGTACTTC. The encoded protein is CASSVTSETTYEQYF.

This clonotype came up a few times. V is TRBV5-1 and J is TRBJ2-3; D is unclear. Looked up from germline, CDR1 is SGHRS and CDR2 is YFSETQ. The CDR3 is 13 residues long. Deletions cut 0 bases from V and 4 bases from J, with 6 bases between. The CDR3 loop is CASSLDFPDTQYF. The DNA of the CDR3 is TGCGCCAGCAGCTTGGATTTTCCAGATACGCAGTATTTT.

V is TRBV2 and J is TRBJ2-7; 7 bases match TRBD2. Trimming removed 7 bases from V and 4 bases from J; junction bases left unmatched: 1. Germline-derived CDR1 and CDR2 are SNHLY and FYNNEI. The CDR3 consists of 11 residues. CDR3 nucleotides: TGTGCCAGCATGGGGGGGTACGAGCAGTACTTC. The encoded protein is CASMGGYEQYF.

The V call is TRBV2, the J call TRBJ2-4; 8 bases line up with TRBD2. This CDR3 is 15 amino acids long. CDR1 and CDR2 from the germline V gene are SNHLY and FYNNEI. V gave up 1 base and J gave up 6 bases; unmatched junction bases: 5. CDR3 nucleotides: TGTGCCAGCAGTGAAGTGGCAGCGGGAGTAAACATTCAGTACTTC. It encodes CASSEVAAGVNIQYF.

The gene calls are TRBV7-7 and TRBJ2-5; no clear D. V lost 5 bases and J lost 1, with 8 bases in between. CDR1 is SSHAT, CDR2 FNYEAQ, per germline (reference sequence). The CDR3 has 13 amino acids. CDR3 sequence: CASSPRVQETQYF. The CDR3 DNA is TGTGCCAGCAGCCCCCGGGTCCAAGAGACCCAGTACTTC.

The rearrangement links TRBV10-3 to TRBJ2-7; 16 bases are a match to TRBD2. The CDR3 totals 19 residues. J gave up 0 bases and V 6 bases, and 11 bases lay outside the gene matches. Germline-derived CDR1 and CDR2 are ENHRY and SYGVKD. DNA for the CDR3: TGTGCCATCAGGGGAGGGGCCGGGACTAGCGGGAGGGCCTCCTACGAGCAGTACTTC. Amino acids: CAIRGGAGTSGRASYEQYF.

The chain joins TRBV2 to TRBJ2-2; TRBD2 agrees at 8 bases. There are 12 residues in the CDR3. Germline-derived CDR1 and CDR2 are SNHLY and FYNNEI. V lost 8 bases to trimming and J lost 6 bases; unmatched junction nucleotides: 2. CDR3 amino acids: CASLRGAGELFF. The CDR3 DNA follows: TGTGCCAGCCTGCGGGGGGCCGGGGAGCTGTTTTTT.

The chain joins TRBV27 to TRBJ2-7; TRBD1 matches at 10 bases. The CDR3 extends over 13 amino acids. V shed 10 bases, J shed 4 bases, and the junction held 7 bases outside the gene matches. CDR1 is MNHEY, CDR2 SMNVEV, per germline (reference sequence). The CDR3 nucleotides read TGTGCCACCCGAAGACAGGGGGCTTACGAGCAGTACTTC. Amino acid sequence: CATRRQGAYEQYF.

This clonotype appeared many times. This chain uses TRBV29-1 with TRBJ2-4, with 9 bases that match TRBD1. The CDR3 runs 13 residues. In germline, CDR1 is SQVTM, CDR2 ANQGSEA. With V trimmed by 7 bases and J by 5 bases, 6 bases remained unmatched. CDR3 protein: CSGLTGGQNIQYF. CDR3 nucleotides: TGCAGCGGCCTTACAGGGGGCCAAAACATTCAGTACTTC.

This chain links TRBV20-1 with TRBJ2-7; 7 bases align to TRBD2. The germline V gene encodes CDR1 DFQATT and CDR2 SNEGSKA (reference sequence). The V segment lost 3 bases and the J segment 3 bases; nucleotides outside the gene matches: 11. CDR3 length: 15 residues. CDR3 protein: CSARGGTSDRYEQYF. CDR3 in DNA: TGCAGTGCTAGGGGGGGGACCTCCGACCGCTACGAGCAGTACTTC.

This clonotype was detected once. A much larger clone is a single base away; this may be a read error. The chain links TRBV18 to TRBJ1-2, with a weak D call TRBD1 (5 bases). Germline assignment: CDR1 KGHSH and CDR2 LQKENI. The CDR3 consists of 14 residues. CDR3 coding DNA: TGTGCCAGCACACCAAATGGAGGGGAGATTGGCTACACCTTC. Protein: CASTPNGGEIGYTF.

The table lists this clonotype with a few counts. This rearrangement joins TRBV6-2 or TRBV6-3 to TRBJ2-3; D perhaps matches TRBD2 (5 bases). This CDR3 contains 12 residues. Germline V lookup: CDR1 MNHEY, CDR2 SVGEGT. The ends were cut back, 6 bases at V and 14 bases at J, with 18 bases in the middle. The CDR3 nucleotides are TGTGCCAGCAGGGGAACCGGGGTCTCCCTGTATTTT. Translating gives CASRGTGVSLYF.

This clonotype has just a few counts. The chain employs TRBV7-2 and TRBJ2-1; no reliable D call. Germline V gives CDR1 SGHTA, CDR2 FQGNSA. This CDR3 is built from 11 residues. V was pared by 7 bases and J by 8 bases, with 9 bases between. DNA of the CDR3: TGTGCCAGCAAGTCCATAGATGAGCAGTTCTTC. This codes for CASKSIDEQFF.

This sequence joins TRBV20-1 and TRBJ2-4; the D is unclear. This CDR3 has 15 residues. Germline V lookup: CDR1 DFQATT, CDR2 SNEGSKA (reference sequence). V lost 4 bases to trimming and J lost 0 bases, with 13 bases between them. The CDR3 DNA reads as TGCAGTGCTAAGGCGGCAGCGCTAGCCAAAAACATTCAGTACTTC. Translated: CSAKAAALAKNIQYF.

CDR3 coding DNA: TGTGCCAGCAGACTACAGCGATGGACCGGGGAGCTGTTTTTT. Its protein is CASRLQRWTGELFF. This sequence joins TRBV6-5 and TRBJ2-2; D is uncertain. V lost 6 bases and J 5 bases, leaving 13 bases between the germline ends. Germline loops: CDR1 MNHEY, CDR2 SVGAGI. This CDR3 is 14 amino acids long.

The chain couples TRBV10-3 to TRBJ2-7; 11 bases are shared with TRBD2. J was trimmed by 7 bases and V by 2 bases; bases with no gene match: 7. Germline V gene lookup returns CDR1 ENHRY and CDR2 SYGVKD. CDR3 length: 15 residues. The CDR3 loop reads CAISEVASGRKEQYF. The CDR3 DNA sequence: TGTGCCATCAGTGAGGTCGCTAGCGGGAGGAAGGAGCAGTACTTC.

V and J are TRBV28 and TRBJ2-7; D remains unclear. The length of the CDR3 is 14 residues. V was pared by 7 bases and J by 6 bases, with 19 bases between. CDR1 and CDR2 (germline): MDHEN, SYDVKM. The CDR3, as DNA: TGTGCCAGCAAACCCATAGGCCTGGCAGGCGAGCAGTACTTC. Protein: CASKPIGLAGEQYF.

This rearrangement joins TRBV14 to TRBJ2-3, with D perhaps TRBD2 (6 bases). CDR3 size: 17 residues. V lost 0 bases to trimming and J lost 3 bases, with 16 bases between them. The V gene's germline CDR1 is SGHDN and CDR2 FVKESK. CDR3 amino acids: CASSQEVIFAGTDTQYF. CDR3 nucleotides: TGTGCCAGCAGCCAAGAGGTAATCTTCGCGGGGACAGATACGCAGTATTTT.

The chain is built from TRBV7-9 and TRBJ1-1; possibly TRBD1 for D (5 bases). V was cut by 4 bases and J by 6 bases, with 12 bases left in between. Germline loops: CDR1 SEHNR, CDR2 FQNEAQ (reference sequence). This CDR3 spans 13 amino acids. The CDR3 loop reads CASSSQGLSEAFF. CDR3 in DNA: TGTGCCAGCAGCTCCCAGGGACTCTCTGAAGCTTTCTTT.